What follows is one T cell receptor (beta chain) and its context. These data belong to a study of shared clonotypes between healthy human individuals. Terminally differentiated effector memory CD45RA+ cells were left out of the naive CD8 fraction, which was CD45RO-negative and positively selected for CCR7. In germline, CDR1 is SEHNR, CDR2 FQNEAQ (reference sequence). The germline V and J ends were trimmed by 8 bases and 8 bases, with 13 bases remaining between them. This CDR3 spans 12 amino acids. Using immunoSEQ multiplex PCR, the repertoire was profiled, and TCRdb retains in-frame clones only, with some absent. The table shows almost 700,000 clones, with roughly 94% occurring only once.

The specimen was naive CD8+ T cells sorted from blood. This clonotype originated in a young man in good health. The J gene is TRBJ2-1, the V gene TRBV7-9; no clear D. The DNA of the CDR3 is TGTGCCAGCCTCCGACACGGCGATGAGCAGTTCTTC. It encodes CASLRHGDEQFF.